This T cell receptor beta chain was profiled in a study of shared clonotypes between healthy human individuals (dated by TCRdb to about 2020). In the study overall: The cohort included a few men and two women between 18 and 49 years of age. For each donor, CD4 naive and CD4 memory were each given three plates, CD8 naive was given two plates, and CD8 memory was given one plate. Between about 0.9 and 8.9 billion PBMCs per donor were obtained by leukapheresis. To increase sequencing depth and limit assay-specific biases, different laboratories used diverse techniques to prepare libraries and sequence TCR repertoires. Blood TCR repertoires of roughly 5 healthy adults were deeply sequenced to estimate repertoire size and the extent of clonotype sharing between individuals. Study-level results and caveats: Sharing across several donors was observed for about 4.8% of naive CD4, under 4% of naive CD8, about 2.5% of memory CD4, and roughly 0.4% of memory CD8 clonotypes. Rarefaction of sorted-subset datasets indicated incomplete sequencing despite the large sequencing depth. Sampling was restricted to blood, and TCR repertoires in tissues likely differ from the TCR repertoires found in blood. Because the study included a small number of donors, the genetic and exposure-history diversity represented was limited. Naive subsets generally had larger estimated clonotype richness than memory subsets did. Clonotypes shared by all four sorted-subset donors showed higher generation probabilities than non-shared clonotypes. Based on pairwise subsampling, the degree of clonotype sharing among donors was expected to be affected by sequencing depth.

TCR CDR3 regions were amplified from genomic DNA by multiplex PCR using the deep immunoSEQ assay. For each cell subset, the extracted genomic DNA was distributed evenly across all wells of several immunoSEQ 96-well plates, and each plate served as one replicate. Each replicate PCR for sorted subsets received about 220 ng genomic DNA, equal to roughly 33,000 T cell genomes. Purified libraries were measured with a Qubit 3.0 fluorometer, size-checked on a Bioanalyzer 2100, and measured again with the KAPA Library Quantification kit. Every immunoSEQ 96-well plate was sequenced on a dedicated single-read 150-cycle Illumina NextSeq 550 flow cell. The authors processed their data as follows. Because the immunoSEQ output held only junctional sequences and lacked quality scores, the filtering could not match the filtering applied to full-length reads. Sequences were annotated with PyIR, a Python wrapper for IgBLAST v1.9, and V/J genes and CDR3 were assigned using IMGT germline references. Reads were removed for weak V/J assignments (E-value above 1e-6), missing CDR3, stop codons, out-of-frame junctions, or ambiguous translated residues. A V3J clonotype was defined by an identical inferred V gene, J gene, and CDR3 amino acid sequence. The percentage overlap between two repertoires was calculated by dividing the number of shared unique clonotypes by the size of the smaller repertoire. Repertoire richness was assessed with RTK rarefaction, the Chao1 estimator, and Recon v2.1 estimates of unobserved clonotypes. Generation probabilities were computed with OLGA for all TCRbeta clonotypes obtained by the gDNA method from a handful of donors. TCRdb took this table from immuneACCESS and kept in-frame rearrangements with V and J called. Such tables lack part of the clones; where checked against another copy, unresolved V genes explain under half of the gap, and the rest is unexplained. V and J calls plus clone size are reproduced from that table; the DNA served to infer D and trimming. The sample contains about 380,000 clones, 90% to 97% of them found a single time. Together, the top ten hold about 0.32% of the sample.

The germline V end is reduced by 4 bases and the J end by 5 bases; junction bases left unmatched: 11. The germline V gene specifies SGHDT as CDR1 and YYEEEE as CDR2. From cysteine to phenylalanine, the CDR3 is 15 amino acids long. Only the CDR3 portion is preserved as DNA: 45 bases, with reading frame beginning at the first base. Donors were healthy HIV-negative adults with no recently reported acute infections or vaccinations. Every donor was a Caucasian adult residing in Nashville, Tennessee, USA. The CD8 memory samples were a combination of magnetically selected CD45RO+ cells and CCR7-negative CD45RA+ effector memory (TemRA) cells. After blood collection by leukapheresis, PBMCs were isolated using Ficoll-Histopaque density gradient centrifugation and then cryopreserved in the vapor phase of liquid nitrogen. Analytical flow cytometry was used to check the purity and quantity of each magnetically sorted T cell population. From each sorted fraction, genomic DNA was isolated and quantified by UV absorbance on a Nanodrop 2000c.

Turning to this clone: Its specific antigen is unknown. One base away there is no much larger clone; base qualities are not given.

Sequenced material: memory CD8+ T cells sorted from blood. Reading the label with the study, this specimen's cell subset or site is: CD45RO+ cells pooled with CCR7-negative TemRA cells. The chain couples TRBV5-6 to TRBJ2-5, and 7 bases in between align with TRBD1. This receptor was identified in a man aged 25 to 40 in good health. The CDR3 loop reads CASSPGLGGAETQYF. The nucleotides read TGTGCCAGCAGCCCGGGGTTAGGGGGCGCGGAGACCCAGTACTTC.